These 20 T cell receptor beta chains share one sample of origin, sequenced in a study of shared clonotypes between healthy human individuals. The protocol was immunoSEQ multiplex PCR, while the TCRdb copy is restricted to in-frame clones and leaves out a portion. Of about 1 million clones listed, around 82% are singletons. Sequencing input: memory CD4+ T cells from PBMCs. Noted subset: CD45RA-negative fraction. The receptors were gathered from a man younger than 35 in good health. Some clones in this sample may be carry-over from other donors' samples.

This chain links TRBV5-1 with TRBJ2-1, with D unresolved. The CDR3 contains 17 residues. Trimming removed 0 bases from V and 0 bases from J, with 13 bases in between. Per germline, CDR1 SGHRS and CDR2 YFSETQ. CDR3 sequence: CASSLGSESRSYNEQFF. The DNA for the CDR3 is TGCGCCAGCAGCTTGGGATCCGAGAGTCGCTCCTACAATGAGCAGTTCTTC. Complete variable domain (other parts from reference TRBV5-1 and TRBJ2-1): KAGVTQTPRYLIKTRGQQVTLSCSPISGHRSVSWYQQTPGQGLQFLFEYFSETQRNKGNFPGRFSGRQFSNSRSEMNVSTLELGDSALYLCASSLGSESRSYNEQFFGPGTRLTVL.

For this clone: This CDR3 is also generated by other DNA sequences in the sample. The V and J genes are TRBV7-2 and TRBJ2-3; the D call may be TRBD1 or TRBD2 (5 bases each). This CDR3 comprises 15 residues. Germline lookup yields CDR1 SGHTA and CDR2 FQGNSA. Trimming left V 5 bases short and J 0 bases short, with 12 bases between. This chain's CDR3 is CASSPRGFSTDTQYF. The CDR3 DNA reads TGTGCCAGCAGCCCGAGGGGTTTTAGCACAGATACGCAGTATTTT.

V usage is TRBV28 and J usage is TRBJ2-7; 12 nucleotides align to TRBD2. The CDR3 has 18 amino acids. The germline V gene has CDR1 MDHEN and CDR2 SYDVKM. The J segment lost 6 bases and the V segment lost 3 bases, leaving 15 bases of the junction unmatched. The CDR3 DNA reads as TGTGCCAGCAGTTTCGTTCTCGGACTAGCGGGAATTGTGGGCGAGCAGTACTTC. Amino acids: CASSFVLGLAGIVGEQYF.

This chain joins TRBV7-2 and TRBJ2-7; D may match TRBD1 or TRBD2 (6 bases each). Trimming left V 4 bases short and J 3 bases short, with 13 bases between. This CDR3 is 14 amino acids long. Germline assignment: CDR1 SGHTA and CDR2 FQGNSA. The chain's CDR3 is CASSSLQGLYEQYF. The CDR3 nucleotides read TGTGCCAGCAGCTCATTACAGGGACTCTACGAGCAGTACTTC.

The chain carries TRBV6-5 and TRBJ2-6; no definite D call. This CDR3 is 16 amino acids long. CDR1 is MNHEY, CDR2 SVGAGI, per germline. The V end was cut by 2 bases, the J end by 0 bases, with 8 bases between. CDR3 DNA: TGTGCCAGCAGTTACCGTCTGGGCTCTGGGGCCAACGTCCTGACTTTC. Its translation: CASSYRLGSGANVLTF.

J is TRBJ1-2 and V is TRBV5-1; TRBD1 might be the D (5 bases). This CDR3 region has 13 residues. V gave up 4 bases and J gave up 4 bases, with 11 bases separating them. Per germline, CDR1 SGHRS and CDR2 YFSETQ. The CDR3 bases are TGCGCCAGCAGCGTCGGGACCGGCTATGGCTACACCTTC. It encodes CASSVGTGYGYTF.

The gene calls are TRBV7-2 and TRBJ2-1; 8 bases are a match to TRBD2. The CDR3 length is 14 residues. V shed 6 bases, J shed 12 bases, and the junction held 13 bases outside the gene matches. Germline V lookup: CDR1 SGHTA, CDR2 FQGNSA. CDR3: CASRLPGTRAAQFF. The CDR3 DNA reads as TGTGCCAGCAGGTTACCCGGGACTAGAGCCGCGCAGTTCTTC.

This clone came up a few times. V is TRBV7-3 and J is TRBJ1-2, with 9 bases aligning to TRBD1. J lost 3 bases, V lost 5 bases, and 7 bases had no gene match. The CDR3 totals 15 residues. CDR1 and CDR2 from the germline V gene are SGHTA and FQGTGA. The CDR3 sequence: CASSPDRGQYYGYTF. The CDR3 DNA is TGTGCCAGCAGCCCGGACAGGGGACAGTACTATGGCTACACCTTC.

The chain carries TRBV7-2 and TRBJ2-1; 14 bases align to TRBD2. Per the germline V gene, CDR1 is SGHTA and CDR2 is FQGNSA. Germline trimming cut 2 bases from V and 6 bases from J; bases unmatched to any gene: 3. CDR3 size: 16 residues. This CDR3 reads CASSLKGLAGVNEQFF. The CDR3 region has the DNA TGTGCCAGCAGCTTAAAGGGACTAGCGGGAGTCAATGAGCAGTTCTTC.

The V gene is TRBV7-2, the J gene TRBJ2-3; D might be TRBD2 (5 bases). The germline V and J ends were trimmed by 0 bases and 6 bases, with 10 bases remaining between them. CDR1 SGHTA and CDR2 FQGNSA come from the germline V gene. The CDR3 has 14 residues. CDR3 coding DNA: TGTGCCAGCAGCTTAGCGCTTTCGGGGGATACGCAGTATTTT. Its protein product is CASSLALSGDTQYF.

The rearrangement joins TRBV27 to TRBJ1-2; possibly TRBD1 for D (6 bases). CDR3 length equals 18 residues. CDR1 is MNHEY and CDR2 is SMNVEV in the germline V gene (reference sequence). Trimming shortened V by 0 bases and J by 8 bases, and 25 bases separated the two germline ends. In DNA form, the CDR3 reads TGTGCCAGCAGTTTATCCGTGGGGTCGGGGGGGCAATCGAGAGGCTACACCTTC. This codes for CASSLSVGSGGQSRGYTF.

This clone was detected only once. This sequence joins TRBV6-6 and TRBJ2-7; TRBD2 might be the D (6 bases). Trimming removed 2 bases at V and 4 bases at J, with 15 bases between. This CDR3 is built from 15 residues. CDR1 MNHNY and CDR2 SVGAGI come from the germline V gene (reference sequence). CDR3 DNA sequence: TGTGCCAGCAGTTACAGTCGCGGGGTAGAGTACGAGCAGTACTTC. Protein sequence: CASSYSRGVEYEQYF.

The chain is built from TRBV19 and TRBJ1-2; 12 nucleotides line up with TRBD1. CDR3 size: 16 residues. Germline CDR1 reads LNHDA; CDR2 reads SQIVND (reference sequence). The junction had 10 bases not matched to a gene; V was cut back by 6 bases and J by 5 bases. The CDR3 sequence: CASRPTGTGGLYGYTF. CDR3 coding DNA: TGTGCCAGTAGACCAACCGGGACAGGGGGCTTGTATGGCTACACCTTC.

There are a few counts of this clone. The J gene is TRBJ2-2, the V gene TRBV6-1; possibly TRBD1 for D (6 bases). This CDR3 has 14 residues. Looked up from germline, CDR1 is MNHNS and CDR2 is SASEGT. V lost 6 bases and J lost 1, with 9 bases in between. The CDR3 nucleotides read TGTGCCAGCAGAGTGACAGGGAACACCGGGGAGCTGTTTTTT. This codes for CASRVTGNTGELFF.

V is TRBV28 and J is TRBJ1-2; 7 nucleotides align to TRBD1. CDR3 length: 15 amino acids. Losses at the gene ends were 3 bases for V and 4 bases for J; bases not matched to a gene: 8. Germline assignment: CDR1 MDHEN and CDR2 SYDVKM. The CDR3 DNA is TGTGCCAGCAGTTTGGCGCCGGGACAGCTCTATGGCTACACCTTC. It specifies CASSLAPGQLYGYTF.

The gene calls are TRBV15 and TRBJ2-5, with a weak D call TRBD1 (6 bases). Trimming removed 1 base from V and 5 bases from J, with 17 bases in between. Germline V gene lookup returns CDR1 LNHNV and CDR2 YYDKDF (reference sequence). The CDR3 has 16 amino acids. This CDR3 is CATSRGLRQGWETQYF. CDR3 coding DNA: TGTGCCACCAGCAGAGGGCTCCGGCAGGGGTGGGAGACCCAGTACTTC.

The chain carries TRBV9 and TRBJ1-4; TRBD1 might be the D (6 bases). The CDR3 loop spans 14 amino acids. Deletions cut 6 bases from V and 8 bases from J, with 17 bases between. CDR1 is SGDLS and CDR2 is YYNGEE in the germline V gene. The CDR3 DNA is TGTGCCAGCACCCCACAGGGAATGGGGGAAAAACTGTTTTTT. This codes for CASTPQGMGEKLFF.

This rearrangement joins TRBV19 to TRBJ1-4; D is ambiguous. Trimming stripped 6 bases from V and 0 bases from J, with 11 bases between. The CDR3 is 15 residues long. Germline assignment: CDR1 LNHDA and CDR2 SQIVND (reference sequence). The CDR3: CASRVAPATNEKLFF. CDR3 DNA: TGTGCCAGTAGAGTTGCCCCCGCAACTAATGAAAAACTGTTTTTT.

This clone was recorded a few times. V usage is TRBV29-1 and J usage is TRBJ2-1; D gene unclear. CDR1 is SQVTM and CDR2 is ANQGSEA in the germline V gene. V was cut by 4 bases and J by 5 bases, with 12 bases left in between. The CDR3 has 13 residues. The CDR3 spells CSVVSTGNNEQFF. In DNA, the CDR3 is TGCAGCGTTGTATCGACCGGCAACAATGAGCAGTTCTTC.

As to this clone: The same CDR3 also results from other DNA sequences found in this sample. CDR3 sequence reads: CASSVTGRSGETQYF. CDR3 DNA sequence: TGTGCCAGCAGCGTAACAGGTCGATCTGGAGAGACCCAGTACTTC. The genes are TRBV9 and TRBJ2-5, with a tentative D call TRBD1 (5 bases). Trimming cost V 1 base and J 4 bases, with 14 bases left between them. The germline gives CDR1 SGDLS, CDR2 YYNGEE. This CDR3 is 15 amino acids long.